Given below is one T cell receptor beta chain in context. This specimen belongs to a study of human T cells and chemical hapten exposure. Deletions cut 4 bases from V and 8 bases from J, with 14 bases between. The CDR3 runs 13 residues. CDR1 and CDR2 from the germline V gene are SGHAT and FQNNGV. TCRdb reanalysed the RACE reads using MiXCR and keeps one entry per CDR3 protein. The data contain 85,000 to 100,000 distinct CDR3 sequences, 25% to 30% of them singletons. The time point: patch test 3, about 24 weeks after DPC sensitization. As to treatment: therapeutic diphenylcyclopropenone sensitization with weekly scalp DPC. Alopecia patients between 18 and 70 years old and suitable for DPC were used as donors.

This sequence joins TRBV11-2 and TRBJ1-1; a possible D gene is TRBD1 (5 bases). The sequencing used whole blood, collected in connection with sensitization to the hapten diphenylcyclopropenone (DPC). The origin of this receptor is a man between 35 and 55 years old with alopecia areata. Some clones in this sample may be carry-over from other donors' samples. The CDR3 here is CASSSDRQGEAFF. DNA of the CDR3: TGTGCCAGCAGCTCGGATAGGCAGGGAGAAGCTTTCTTT.